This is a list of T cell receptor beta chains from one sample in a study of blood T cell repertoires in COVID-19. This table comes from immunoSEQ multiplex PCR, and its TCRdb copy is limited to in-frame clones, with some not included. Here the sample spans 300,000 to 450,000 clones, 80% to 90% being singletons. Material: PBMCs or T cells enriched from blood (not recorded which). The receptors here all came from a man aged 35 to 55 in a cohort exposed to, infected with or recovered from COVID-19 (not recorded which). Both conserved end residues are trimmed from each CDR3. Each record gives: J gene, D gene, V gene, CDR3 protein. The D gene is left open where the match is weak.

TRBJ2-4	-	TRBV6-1	ASSEGVAETLAKNIQY
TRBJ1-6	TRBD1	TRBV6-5	ASRPGQSNSPLH
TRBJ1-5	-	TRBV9	ASSQGSGNQPQH
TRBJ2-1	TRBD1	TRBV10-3	AISPRTGLSYNEQF
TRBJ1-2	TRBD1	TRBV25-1	ASSEWETGGRSYGYT
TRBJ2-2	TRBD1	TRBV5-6	ASSLRTGLNTGELF
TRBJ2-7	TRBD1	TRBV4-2	ASSQYGTGGYEQY
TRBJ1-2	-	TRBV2	ASSERQVYGYT
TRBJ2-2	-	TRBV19	ASMSERSNTGELF
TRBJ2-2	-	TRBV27	ASSFPSGPNTGELF
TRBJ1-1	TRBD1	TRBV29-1	SARADRVGTEAF
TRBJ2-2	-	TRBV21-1	ARALTGVTGELF
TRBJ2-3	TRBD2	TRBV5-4	ASSLDGGRSTDTQY
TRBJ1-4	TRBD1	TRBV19	ASSEGQTGEKLF
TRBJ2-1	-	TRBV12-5	ASGPGSSYNEQF
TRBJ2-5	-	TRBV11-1	ASSLYDSQETQY
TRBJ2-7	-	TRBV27	ASAREKIYEQY
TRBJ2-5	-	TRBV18	ASSPPGRDRQETQY
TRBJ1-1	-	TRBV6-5	ASSPGQLNTEAF
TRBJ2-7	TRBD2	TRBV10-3	AISPGLAGTDEQY
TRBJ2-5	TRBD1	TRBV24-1	ATSDLGQGSPGGQY
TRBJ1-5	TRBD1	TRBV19	ASSMPRGFNQPQH
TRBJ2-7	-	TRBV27	ASRTGIYEQY
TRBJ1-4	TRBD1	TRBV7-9	ASSLGTRGEKLF
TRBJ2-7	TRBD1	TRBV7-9	ASSTDRENFYEQY
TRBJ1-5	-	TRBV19	ASSILLDTSNQPQH
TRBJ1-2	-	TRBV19	ASSHWGGPDYGYT
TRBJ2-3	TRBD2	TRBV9	ASSGSGTRGYTQY
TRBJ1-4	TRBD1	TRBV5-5	ASSQRGQGNEKLF
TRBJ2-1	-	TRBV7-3	ASSYYTGTMEQF
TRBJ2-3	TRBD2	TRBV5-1	ASSLLSGGSTDTQY
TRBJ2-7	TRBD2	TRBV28	ASRPPGTSGRGAYEQY